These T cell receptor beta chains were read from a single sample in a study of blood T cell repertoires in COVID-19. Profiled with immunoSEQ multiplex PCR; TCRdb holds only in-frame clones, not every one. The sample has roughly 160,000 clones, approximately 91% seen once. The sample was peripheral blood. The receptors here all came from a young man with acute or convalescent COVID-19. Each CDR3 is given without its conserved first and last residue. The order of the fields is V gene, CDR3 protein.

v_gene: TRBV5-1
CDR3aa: ASSLDPANTGELF

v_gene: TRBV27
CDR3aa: ASSPWTGTGNTIY

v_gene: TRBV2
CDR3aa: ASRQSHSYNSPLH

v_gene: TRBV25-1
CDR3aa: ASKSGKTDSNQPQH

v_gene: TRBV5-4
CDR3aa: ASSPPGNRHTEAF

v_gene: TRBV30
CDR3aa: AWTGGKTEAF

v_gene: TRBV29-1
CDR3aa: SVNDRAVYGYT

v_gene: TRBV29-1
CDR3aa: SVDPGGEKLF

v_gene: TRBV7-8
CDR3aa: ASSSNGVYGYT

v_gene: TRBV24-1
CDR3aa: ATSANLAGAGNEQF

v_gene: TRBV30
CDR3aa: AWSAFPSDGYT

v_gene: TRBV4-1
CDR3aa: ASSHTGGGATEAF

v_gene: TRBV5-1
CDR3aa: ASSSDRTSYEQY

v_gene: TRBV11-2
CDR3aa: ASSLAPGTGNTGELF

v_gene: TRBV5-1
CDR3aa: ASSSTETLNTEAF

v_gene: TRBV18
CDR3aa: ASSPTDMSGGLF

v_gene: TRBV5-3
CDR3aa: ARSLAGGQGAKCPEQY

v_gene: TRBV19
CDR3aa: ASSDTGLGETQY

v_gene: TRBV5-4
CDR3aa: ASSWGQGEQY

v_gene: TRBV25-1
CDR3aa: ASRAGGQGQETQY

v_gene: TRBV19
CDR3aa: ASSLLTTGNYGYT

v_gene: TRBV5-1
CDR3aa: ASSLDMAFYSGYEQY

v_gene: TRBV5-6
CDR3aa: ASSLAGWFSQY

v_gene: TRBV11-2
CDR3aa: ASSLNRGEYNEQF

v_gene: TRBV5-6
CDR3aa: ASSWAQGTNEKLF